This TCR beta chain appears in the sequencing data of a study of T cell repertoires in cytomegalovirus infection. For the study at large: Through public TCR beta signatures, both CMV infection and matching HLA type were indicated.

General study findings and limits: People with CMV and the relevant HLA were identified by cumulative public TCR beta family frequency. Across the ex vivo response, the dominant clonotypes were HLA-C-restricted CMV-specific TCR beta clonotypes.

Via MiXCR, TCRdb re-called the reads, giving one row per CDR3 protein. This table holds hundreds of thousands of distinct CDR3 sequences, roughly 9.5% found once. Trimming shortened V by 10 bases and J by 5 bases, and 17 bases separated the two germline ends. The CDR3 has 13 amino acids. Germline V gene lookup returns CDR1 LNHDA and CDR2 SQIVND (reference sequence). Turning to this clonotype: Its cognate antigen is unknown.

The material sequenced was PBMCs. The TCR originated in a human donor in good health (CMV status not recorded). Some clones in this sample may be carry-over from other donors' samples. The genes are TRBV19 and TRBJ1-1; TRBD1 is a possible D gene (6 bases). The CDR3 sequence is CATKGGSETEAFF. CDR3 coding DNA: TGTGCCACCAAGGGGGGGTCGGAAACTGAAGCTTTCTTT.